Sequencing of this TCR beta chain was carried out in a study of blood T cell repertoires in COVID-19. Study-wide background: From the United States, Italy and Spain came samples of acute and convalescent COVID-19. Sources were T cells, B-cell-depleted T cells, or PBMCs; the material itself was cDNA or gDNA.

This CDR3 contains 16 residues. Per the original methods: Amplification with reference gene primers provided the estimates of nucleated cell counts. The method was immunoSEQ multiplex PCR; TCRdb's version includes in-frame clones alone and lacks a portion of them. That table furnishes V, J and clone size, whereas the DNA furnished D and trimming. The profile shows 160,000 or so clones, 75% to 85% of them singletons. Material: peripheral blood. V and J are TRBV12-2 and TRBJ2-1; the table's D gene call, TRBD2, was not cross checked with the DNA. TRBV12-2 is a pseudogene. This TCR derives from a man aged 60 to 75 with acute or convalescent COVID-19. CDR3: CASRLAPAGKYNEQFF. As DNA, the CDR3 is TGTGCAAGTCGACTCGCGCCTGCCGGGAAGTACAATGAGCAGTTCTTC.